Below, 7 T cell receptor beta chains from the same sample are listed, as sequenced in a study of tumor T cells in aggressive B-cell lymphoma. The table came from immunoSEQ multiplex PCR; TCRdb's copy has only in-frame clones and leaves some out. The table lists 2,000 to 2,500 clones, around 93% of them singletons. Sequencing used tumor tissue. The receptors were sampled from an adult with diffuse large B cell lymphoma.

This chain joins TRBV5-1 and TRBJ1-6; D is possibly TRBD1 (6 bases). This CDR3 is built from 13 residues. Germline V CDR1 and CDR2: SGHRS, YFSETQ. Trimming cost V 7 bases and J 11 bases, with 16 bases left between them. CDR3 DNA: TGCGCCAGCGGGATAGGGGGAAAGGCACCCCTCCACTTT. Encoded protein: CASGIGGKAPLHF.

In nucleotides, the CDR3 is TGTGCCAGCAGTTTAGTCATCCCGACGGGCGAGCAGTACTTC. It specifies CASSLVIPTGEQYF. The chain recombines TRBV28 with TRBJ2-7, with D hard to call. Trimming stripped 2 bases from V and 6 bases from J, with 14 bases between. Germline lookup yields CDR1 MDHEN and CDR2 SYDVKM. This CDR3 region has 14 residues.

The chain recombines TRBV29-1 with TRBJ2-7; TRBD1 matches at 7 bases. CDR3 size: 14 residues. The junction had 16 bases not matched to a gene; V was cut back by 8 bases and J by 6 bases. Germline V gene lookup returns CDR1 SQVTM and CDR2 ANQGSEA. The CDR3 nucleotides read TGCAGCTGGGGAGAAGGGACAGCTCTGGCCGAGCAGTACTTC. Translation gives CSWGEGTALAEQYF.

The V call is TRBV9, the J call TRBJ2-7; 9 nucleotides match TRBD2. The CDR3 is 15 residues long. The V and J ends lost 0 bases and 1 base, in that order; junction bases with no gene match: 2. The germline V gene has CDR1 SGDLS and CDR2 YYNGEE. CDR3 in amino acids: CASSVGAGGSYEQYF. In DNA, the CDR3 is TGTGCCAGCAGCGTAGGGGCGGGAGGGTCCTACGAGCAGTACTTC.

The genes are TRBV7-2 and TRBJ2-7, with 11 bases matching TRBD2. V shed 1 base, J shed 6 bases, and the junction held 8 bases outside the gene matches. The CDR3 runs to 16 residues. Germline V gene data show CDR1 as SGHTA and CDR2 as FQGNSA. Here the CDR3 DNA reads TGTGCCAGCAGCTTAGGGTACCTAGCGGGAGGAAGCGAGCAGTACTTC. It yields the protein CASSLGYLAGGSEQYF.

Note on this clone: The germline gene is not matched at one end of the junction; a read error may be the cause. V usage is TRBV9 and J usage is TRBJ2-5, with D possibly matching TRBD2 (7 bases). Germline V gene data show CDR1 as SGDLS and CDR2 as YYNGEE. The CDR3 spans 13 residues. CDR3: CASSGGRGSILHF. CDR3 DNA sequence: TGTGCCAGCAGCGGGGGGCGGGGGTCGATCCTACACTTC.

The V call is TRBV6-6, the J call TRBJ2-1, with D possibly matching TRBD1 (6 bases). The CDR3 is 15 amino acids. The V end was cut by 0 bases, the J end by 7 bases, with 13 bases between. The germline V gene has CDR1 MNHNY and CDR2 SVGAGI (reference sequence). The CDR3 DNA reads TGTGCCAGCAGTTACTCGCAGGGGTCGCGTAATGAGCAGTTCTTC. This translates into CASSYSQGSRNEQFF.